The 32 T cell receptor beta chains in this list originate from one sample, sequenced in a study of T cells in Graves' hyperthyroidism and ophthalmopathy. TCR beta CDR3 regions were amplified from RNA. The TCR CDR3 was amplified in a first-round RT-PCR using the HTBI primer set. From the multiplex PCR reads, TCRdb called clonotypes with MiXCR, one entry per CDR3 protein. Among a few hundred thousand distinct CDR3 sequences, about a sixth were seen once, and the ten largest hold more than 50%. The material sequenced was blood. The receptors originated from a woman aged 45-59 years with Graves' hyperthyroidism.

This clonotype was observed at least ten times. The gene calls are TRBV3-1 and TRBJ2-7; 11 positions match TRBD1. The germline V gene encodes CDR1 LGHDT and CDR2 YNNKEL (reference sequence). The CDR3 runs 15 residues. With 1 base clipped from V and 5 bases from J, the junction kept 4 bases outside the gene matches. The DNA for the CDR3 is TGTGCCAGCAGCCAAGGTTGGGACAGGGGGAACGAGCAGTACTTC. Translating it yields CASSQGWDRGNEQYF.

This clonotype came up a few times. CDR3: CASSLAPSVDTQYF. The CDR3 nucleotides are TGTGCCAGCAGCTTAGCGCCTAGCGTCGATACGCAGTATTTT. The genes are TRBV7-9 and TRBJ2-3, with TRBD2 as a possible D gene (6 bases). The V gene's germline CDR1 is SEHNR and CDR2 FQNEAQ (reference sequence). The CDR3 has 14 residues. The V end was cut by 0 bases, the J end by 6 bases, with 10 bases between.

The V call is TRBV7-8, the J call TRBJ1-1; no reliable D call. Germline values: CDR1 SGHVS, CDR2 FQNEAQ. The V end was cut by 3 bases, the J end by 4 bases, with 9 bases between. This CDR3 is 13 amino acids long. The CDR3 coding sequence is TGTGCCAGCAGCTTGATAGGGAGCACTGAAGCTTTCTTT. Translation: CASSLIGSTEAFF.

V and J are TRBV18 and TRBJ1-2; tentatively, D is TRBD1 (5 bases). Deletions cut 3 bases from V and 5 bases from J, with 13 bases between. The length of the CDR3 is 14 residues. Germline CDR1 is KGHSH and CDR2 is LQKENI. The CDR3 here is CASSPPFAGYGYTF. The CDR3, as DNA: TGTGCCAGCTCACCCCCTTTTGCAGGGTATGGCTACACCTTC.

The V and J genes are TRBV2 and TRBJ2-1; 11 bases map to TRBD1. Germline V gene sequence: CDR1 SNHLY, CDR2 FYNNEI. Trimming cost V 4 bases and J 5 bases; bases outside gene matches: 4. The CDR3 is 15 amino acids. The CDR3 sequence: CASSGGDRGDNEQFF. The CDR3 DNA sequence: TGTGCCAGCAGTGGGGGGGACAGGGGGGACAATGAGCAGTTCTTC.

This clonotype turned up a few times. The CDR3 nucleotides read TGCAGTGCTAGAGATCAAGGGGCAATCGACAAAAACATTCAGTACTTC. Translating gives CSARDQGAIDKNIQYF. The chain carries TRBV20-1 and TRBJ2-4; the D gene is possibly TRBD1 (5 bases). Per the germline V gene, CDR1 is DFQATT and CDR2 is SNEGSKA (reference sequence). The CDR3 extends over 16 amino acids. Trimming removed 0 bases from V and 3 bases from J, with 15 bases in between.

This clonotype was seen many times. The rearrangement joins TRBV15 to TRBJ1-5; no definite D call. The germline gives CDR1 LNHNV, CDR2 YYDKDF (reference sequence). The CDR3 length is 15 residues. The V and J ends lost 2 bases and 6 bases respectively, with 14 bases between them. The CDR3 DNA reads TGTGCCACCAGCAGATCTGGAGTAGTAGGTCAGCCCCAGCATTTT. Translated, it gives CATSRSGVVGQPQHF.

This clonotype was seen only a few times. The CDR3 DNA sequence: TGTGCCAGCTCACGCGCCGGGACTAGCGATTACGAGCAGTACTTC. It is translated as CASSRAGTSDYEQYF. The J gene is TRBJ2-7, the V gene TRBV18; 10 nucleotides match TRBD2. CDR1 is KGHSH, CDR2 LQKENI, per germline. The CDR3 loop spans 15 amino acids. V shed 4 bases and J 4 bases; nucleotides not matched to a gene: 7.

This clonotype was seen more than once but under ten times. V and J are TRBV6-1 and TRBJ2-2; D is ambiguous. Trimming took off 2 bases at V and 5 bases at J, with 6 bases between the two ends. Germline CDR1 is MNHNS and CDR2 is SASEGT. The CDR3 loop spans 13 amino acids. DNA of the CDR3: TGTGCCAGCAGTGAATTAGCTACCGGGGAGCTGTTTTTT. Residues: CASSELATGELFF.

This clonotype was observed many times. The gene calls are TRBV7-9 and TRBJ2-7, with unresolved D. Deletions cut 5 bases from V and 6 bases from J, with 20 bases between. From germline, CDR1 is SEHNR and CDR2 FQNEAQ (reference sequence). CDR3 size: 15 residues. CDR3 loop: CASSPVGVRMPEQYF. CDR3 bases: TGTGCCAGCAGCCCAGTTGGGGTCCGGATGCCCGAGCAGTACTTC.

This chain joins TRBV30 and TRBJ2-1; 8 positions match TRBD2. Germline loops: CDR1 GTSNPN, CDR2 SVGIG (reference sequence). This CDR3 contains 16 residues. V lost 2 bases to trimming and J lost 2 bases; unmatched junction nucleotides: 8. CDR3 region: CAWSRGGRSPYNEQFF. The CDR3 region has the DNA TGTGCCTGGAGTCGGGGCGGGAGGAGTCCCTACAATGAGCAGTTCTTC.

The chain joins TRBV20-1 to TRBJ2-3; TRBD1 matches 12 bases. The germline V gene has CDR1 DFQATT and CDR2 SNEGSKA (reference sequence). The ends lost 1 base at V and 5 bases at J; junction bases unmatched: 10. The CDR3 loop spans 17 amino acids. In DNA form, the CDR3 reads TGCAGTGCTAGAGTAGGGGCGGGACAGGGGGCGGGAGATACGCAGTATTTT. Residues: CSARVGAGQGAGDTQYF.

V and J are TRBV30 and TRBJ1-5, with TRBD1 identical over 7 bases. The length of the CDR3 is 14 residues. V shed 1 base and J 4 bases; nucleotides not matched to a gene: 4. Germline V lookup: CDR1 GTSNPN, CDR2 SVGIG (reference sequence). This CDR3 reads CAWSGGTVNQPQHF. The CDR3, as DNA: TGTGCCTGGAGTGGGGGGACAGTAAATCAGCCCCAGCATTTT.

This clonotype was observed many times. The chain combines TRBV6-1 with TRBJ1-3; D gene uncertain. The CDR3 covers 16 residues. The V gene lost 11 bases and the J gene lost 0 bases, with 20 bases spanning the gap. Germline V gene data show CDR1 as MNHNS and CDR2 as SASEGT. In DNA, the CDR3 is TGTGCCGTGACGGACCGAACGTCTTCCTCTGGAAACACCATATATTTT. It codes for CAVTDRTSSSGNTIYF.

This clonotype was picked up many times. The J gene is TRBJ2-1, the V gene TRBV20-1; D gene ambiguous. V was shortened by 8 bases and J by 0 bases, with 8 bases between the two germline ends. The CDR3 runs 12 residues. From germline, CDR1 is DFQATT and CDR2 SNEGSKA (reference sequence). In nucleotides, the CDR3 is TGCAGTCTCATGGTCTCCTACAATGAGCAGTTCTTC. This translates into CSLMVSYNEQFF.

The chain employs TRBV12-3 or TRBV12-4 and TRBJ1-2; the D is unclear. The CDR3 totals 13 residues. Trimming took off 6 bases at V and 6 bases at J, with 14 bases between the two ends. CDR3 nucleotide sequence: TGTGCCAGCAGCCGGCGGACGGGCCATGGCTACACCTTC. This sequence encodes CASSRRTGHGYTF.

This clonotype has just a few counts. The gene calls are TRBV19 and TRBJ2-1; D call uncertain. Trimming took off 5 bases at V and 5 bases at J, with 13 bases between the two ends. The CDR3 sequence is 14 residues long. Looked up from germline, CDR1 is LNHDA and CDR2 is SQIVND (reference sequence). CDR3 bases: TGTGCCAGTAGTCTCACTTCCAGAGACAATGAGCAGTTCTTC. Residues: CASSLTSRDNEQFF.

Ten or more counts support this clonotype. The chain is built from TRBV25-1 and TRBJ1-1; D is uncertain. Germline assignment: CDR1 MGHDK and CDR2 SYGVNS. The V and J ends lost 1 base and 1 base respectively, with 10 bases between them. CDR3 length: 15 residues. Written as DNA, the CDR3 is TGTGCCAGCAGTGAATTTTGGACCTCGAACACTGAAGCTTTCTTT. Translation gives CASSEFWTSNTEAFF. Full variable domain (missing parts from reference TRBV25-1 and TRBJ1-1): EADIYQTPRYLVIGTGKKITLECSQTMGHDKMYWYQQDPGMELHLIHYSYGVNSTEKGDLSSESTVSRIRTEHFPLTLESARPSHTSQYLCASSEFWTSNTEAFFGQGTRLTVV.

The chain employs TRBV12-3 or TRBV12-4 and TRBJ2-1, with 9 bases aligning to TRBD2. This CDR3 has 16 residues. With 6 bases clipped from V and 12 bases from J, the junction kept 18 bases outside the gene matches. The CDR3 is CASRFTEGLAGLVQFF. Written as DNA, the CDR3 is TGTGCCAGCAGATTCACGGAGGGGCTAGCGGGACTCGTGCAGTTCTTC.

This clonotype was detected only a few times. The chain's CDR3 is CASTRRTSDAYNEQFF. In DNA form, the CDR3 reads TGTGCCAGCACCCGACGGACTAGCGATGCCTACAATGAGCAGTTCTTC. V and J are TRBV6-1 and TRBJ2-1; the match to TRBD2 covers 9 bases. This CDR3 is built from 16 residues. Germline V CDR1 and CDR2: MNHNS, SASEGT. V shed 7 bases and J 2 bases; nucleotides not matched to a gene: 9.

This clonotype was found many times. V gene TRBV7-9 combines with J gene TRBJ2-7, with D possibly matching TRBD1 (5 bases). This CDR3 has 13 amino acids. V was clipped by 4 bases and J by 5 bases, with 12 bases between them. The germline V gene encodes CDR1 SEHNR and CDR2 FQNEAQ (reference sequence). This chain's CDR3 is CASSYDQGNEQYF. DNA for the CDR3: TGTGCCAGCAGCTACGACCAGGGAAACGAGCAGTACTTC.

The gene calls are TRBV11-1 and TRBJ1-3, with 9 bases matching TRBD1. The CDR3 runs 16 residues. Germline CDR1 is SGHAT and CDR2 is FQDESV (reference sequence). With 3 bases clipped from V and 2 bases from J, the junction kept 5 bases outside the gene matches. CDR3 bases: TGTGCCAGCAGCTTCGGGACAGGGCGAACTGGAAACACCATATATTTT. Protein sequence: CASSFGTGRTGNTIYF.

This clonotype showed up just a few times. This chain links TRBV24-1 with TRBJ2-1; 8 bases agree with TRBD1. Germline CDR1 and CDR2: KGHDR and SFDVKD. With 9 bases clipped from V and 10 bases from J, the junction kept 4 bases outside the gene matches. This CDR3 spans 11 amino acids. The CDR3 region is CATSRDREQFF. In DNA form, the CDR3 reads TGTGCCACCTCCCGGGACAGGGAGCAGTTCTTC.

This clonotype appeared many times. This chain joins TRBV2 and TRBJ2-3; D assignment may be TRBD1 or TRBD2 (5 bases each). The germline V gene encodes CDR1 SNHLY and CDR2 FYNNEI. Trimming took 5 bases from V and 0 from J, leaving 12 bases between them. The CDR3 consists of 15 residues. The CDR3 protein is CASSRGSSSTDTQYF. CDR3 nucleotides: TGTGCCAGCAGTCGGGGCTCCTCTAGCACAGATACGCAGTATTTT.

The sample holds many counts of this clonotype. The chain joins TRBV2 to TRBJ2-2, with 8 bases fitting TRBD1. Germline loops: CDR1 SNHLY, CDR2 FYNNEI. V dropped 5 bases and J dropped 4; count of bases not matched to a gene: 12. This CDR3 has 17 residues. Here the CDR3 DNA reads TGTGCCAGCAGTCCTCCTCCGACAGGGGTCGGCACCGGGGAGCTGTTTTTT. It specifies CASSPPPTGVGTGELFF.

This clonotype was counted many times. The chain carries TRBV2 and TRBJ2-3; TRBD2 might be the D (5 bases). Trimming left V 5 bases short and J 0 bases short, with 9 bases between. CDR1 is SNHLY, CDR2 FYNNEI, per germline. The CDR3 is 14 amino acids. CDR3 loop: CASSFSASTDTQYF. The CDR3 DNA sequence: TGTGCCAGCAGTTTTAGCGCTAGCACAGATACGCAGTATTTT.

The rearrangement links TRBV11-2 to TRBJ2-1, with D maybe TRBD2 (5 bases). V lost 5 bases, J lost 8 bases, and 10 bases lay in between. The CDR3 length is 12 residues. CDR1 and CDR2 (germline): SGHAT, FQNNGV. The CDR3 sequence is CASSQVRDEQFF. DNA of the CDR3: TGTGCCAGCAGCCAAGTGAGGGATGAGCAGTTCTTC. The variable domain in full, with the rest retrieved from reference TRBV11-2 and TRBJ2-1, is EAGVAQSPRYKIIEKRQSVAFWCNPISGHATLYWYQQILGQGPKLLIQFQNNGVVDDSQLPKDRFSAERLKGVDSTLKIQPAKLEDSAVYLCASSQVRDEQFFGPGTRLTVL.

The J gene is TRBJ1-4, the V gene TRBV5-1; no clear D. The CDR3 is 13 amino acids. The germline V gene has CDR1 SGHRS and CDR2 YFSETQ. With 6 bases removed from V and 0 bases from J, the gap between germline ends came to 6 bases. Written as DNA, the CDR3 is TGCGCCAGCAAGAGTACAACTAATGAAAAACTGTTTTTT. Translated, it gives CASKSTTNEKLFF.

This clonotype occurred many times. The CDR3 coding sequence is TGTGCCAGCAGAACAACTCGAGGGGCAAATTCCTATGGCTACACCTTC. This encodes CASRTTRGANSYGYTF. V usage is TRBV2 and J usage is TRBJ1-2; TRBD1 is a possible D gene (5 bases). This CDR3 is 16 amino acids long. CDR1 is SNHLY, CDR2 FYNNEI, per germline. V was clipped by 6 bases and J by 4 bases, with 21 bases between them.

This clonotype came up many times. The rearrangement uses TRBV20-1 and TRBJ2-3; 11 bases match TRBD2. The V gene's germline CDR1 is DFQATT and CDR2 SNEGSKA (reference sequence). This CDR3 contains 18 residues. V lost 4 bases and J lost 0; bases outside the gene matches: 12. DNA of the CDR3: TGCAGTGCTATCGAGCTAGCGGGAGGCATTACTAGCACAGATACGCAGTATTTT. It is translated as CSAIELAGGITSTDTQYF.

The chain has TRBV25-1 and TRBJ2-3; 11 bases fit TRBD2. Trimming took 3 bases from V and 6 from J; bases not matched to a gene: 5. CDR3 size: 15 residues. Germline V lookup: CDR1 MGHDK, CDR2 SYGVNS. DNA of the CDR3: TGTGCCAGCAGTGAGCCGGGACTAGCGGCTGATACGCAGTATTTT. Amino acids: CASSEPGLAADTQYF.

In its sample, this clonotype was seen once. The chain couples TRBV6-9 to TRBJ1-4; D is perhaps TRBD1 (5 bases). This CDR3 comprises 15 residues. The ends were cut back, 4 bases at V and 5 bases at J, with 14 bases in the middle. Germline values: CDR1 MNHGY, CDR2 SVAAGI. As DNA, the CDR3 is TGTGCCAGCAGTTCGACAGATAGCACGAATGAAAAACTGTTTTTT. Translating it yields CASSSTDSTNEKLFF.